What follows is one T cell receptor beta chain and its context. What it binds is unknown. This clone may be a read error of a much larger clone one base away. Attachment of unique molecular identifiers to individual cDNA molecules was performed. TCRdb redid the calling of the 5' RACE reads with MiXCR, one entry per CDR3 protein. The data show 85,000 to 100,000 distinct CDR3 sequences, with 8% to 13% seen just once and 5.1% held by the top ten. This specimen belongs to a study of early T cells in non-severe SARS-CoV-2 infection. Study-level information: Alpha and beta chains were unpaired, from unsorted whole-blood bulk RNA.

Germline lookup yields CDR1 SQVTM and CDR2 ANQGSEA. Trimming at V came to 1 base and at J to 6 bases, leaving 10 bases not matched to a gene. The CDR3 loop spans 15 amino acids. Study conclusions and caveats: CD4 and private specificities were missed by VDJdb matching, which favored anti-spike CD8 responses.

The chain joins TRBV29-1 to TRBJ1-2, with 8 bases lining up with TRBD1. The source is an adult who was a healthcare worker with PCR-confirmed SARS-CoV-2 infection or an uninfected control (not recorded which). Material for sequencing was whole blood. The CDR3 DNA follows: TGCAGCGTTGAAGCGCTTGGCCAGGGGGCGGATGGCTACACCTTC. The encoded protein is CSVEALGQGADGYTF.